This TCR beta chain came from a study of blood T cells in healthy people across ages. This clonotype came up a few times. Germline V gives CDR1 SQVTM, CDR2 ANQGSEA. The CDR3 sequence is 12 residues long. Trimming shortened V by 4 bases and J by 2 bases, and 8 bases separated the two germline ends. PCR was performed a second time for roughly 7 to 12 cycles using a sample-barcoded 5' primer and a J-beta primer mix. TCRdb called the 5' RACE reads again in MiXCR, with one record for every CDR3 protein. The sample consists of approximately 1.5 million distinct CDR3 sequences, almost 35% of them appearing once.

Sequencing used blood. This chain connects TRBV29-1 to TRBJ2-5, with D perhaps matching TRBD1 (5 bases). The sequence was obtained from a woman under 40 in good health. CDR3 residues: CSVGTLQETQYF. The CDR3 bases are TGCAGCGTTGGGACACTTCAAGAGACCCAGTACTTC.